The 15 T cell receptor beta chains below all came from one sample that was sequenced in a study of blood T cell repertoires in COVID-19. Here immunoSEQ multiplex PCR was the method, and the copy in TCRdb shows in-frame clones only, minus some. This table holds under 45,000 clones, more than 90% found once. Sequenced: peripheral blood. The receptors were sampled from a man in his 60s with active or convalescent COVID-19.

The chain employs TRBV5-4 and TRBJ2-7, with D perhaps matching TRBD2 (6 bases). The V gene lost 3 bases and the J gene lost 4 bases, with 8 bases spanning the gap. CDR3 length equals 12 residues. The germline V gene has CDR1 SGHNT and CDR2 YYREEE (reference sequence). The CDR3 DNA sequence: TGTGCCAGCAGCTATGGGGGGTACGAGCAGTACTTC. Amino acid sequence: CASSYGGYEQYF.

This chain links TRBV6-1 with TRBJ2-5; 9 bases match TRBD1. CDR1 is MNHNS and CDR2 is SASEGT in the germline V gene. The length of the CDR3 is 16 residues. The trim removed 2 bases at V and 5 bases at J, leaving 9 bases unmatched. For the CDR3, the DNA is TGTGCCAGCAGTGAAAGGGGACAGGGAGATAGGGAGACCCAGTACTTC. It encodes CASSERGQGDRETQYF.

In nucleotides, the CDR3 is TGTGCCAGCTCACCAGACAGGTCGGGGACTGAAGCTTTCTTT. Its protein is CASSPDRSGTEAFF. The chain joins TRBV18 to TRBJ1-1, with D tentatively TRBD1 (6 bases). Germline assignment: CDR1 KGHSH and CDR2 LQKENI. The V end was cut by 2 bases, the J end by 5 bases, with 12 bases between. The CDR3 has 14 amino acids.

The chain joins TRBV7-9 to TRBJ2-7, with D possibly matching TRBD2 (6 bases). Germline V gives CDR1 SEHNR, CDR2 FQNEAQ (reference sequence). This CDR3 is 13 amino acids long. V lost 5 bases to trimming and J lost 5 bases, with 13 bases between them. The CDR3 loop reads CASSARGRNEQYF. The CDR3 DNA follows: TGTGCCAGCAGCGCGCGGGGTCGGAACGAGCAGTACTTC. Full variable domain (remainder filled in from reference TRBV7-9 and TRBJ2-7): DTGVSQNPRHKITKRGQNVTFRCDPISEHNRLYWYRQTLGQGPEFLTYFQNEAQLEKSRLLSDRFSAERPKGSFSTLEIQRTEQGDSAMYLCASSARGRNEQYFGPGTRLTVT.

This clone was picked up one time. The chain employs TRBV5-1 and TRBJ2-6, with 7 bases that match TRBD1. CDR3 length equals 17 residues. Germline V gives CDR1 SGHRS, CDR2 YFSETQ. The junction had 8 bases not matched to a gene; V was cut back by 5 bases and J by 0 bases. The CDR3 is CASRRGWDSSGANVLTF. CDR3 coding DNA: TGCGCCAGCAGACGAGGGTGGGACAGCTCTGGGGCCAACGTCCTGACTTTC.

This rearrangement joins TRBV18 to TRBJ2-5, with 10 positions matching TRBD2. CDR1 is KGHSH and CDR2 is LQKENI in the germline V gene. The CDR3 has 15 amino acids. The V gene end was trimmed by 2 bases and the J gene end by 2 bases; junction bases not matched to a gene: 2. The DNA of the CDR3 is TGTGCCAGCTCACCAACTAGCGGGGCACAAGAGACCCAGTACTTC. The encoded protein is CASSPTSGAQETQYF.

V is TRBV5-5 and J is TRBJ2-7; 8 positions match TRBD1. This CDR3 is 18 amino acids long. Germline CDR1 SGHKS, CDR2 YYEKEE (reference sequence). V shed 0 bases, J shed 4 bases, and the junction held 15 bases outside the gene matches. DNA of the CDR3: TGTGCCAGCAGCTTGGGGGGCCCCCAGGGGGCGTTAAGATACGAGCAGTACTTC. This codes for CASSLGGPQGALRYEQYF. The variable domain in full, with the rest retrieved from reference TRBV5-5 and TRBJ2-7, is DAGVTQSPTHLIKTRGQQVTLRCSPISGHKSVSWYQQVLGQGPQFIFQYYEKEERGRGNFPDRFSARQFPNYSSELNVNALLLGDSALYLCASSLGGPQGALRYEQYFGPGTRLTVT.

Only one count was recorded for this clone. The V and J genes are TRBV9 and TRBJ2-5; TRBD2 agrees at 11 bases. The V gene's germline CDR1 is SGDLS and CDR2 YYNGEE. CDR3 length: 16 amino acids. V dropped 4 bases and J dropped 5; count of bases not matched to a gene: 10. The DNA for the CDR3 is TGTGCCAGCAGCCTGACGACTAGCGGGGAGTGGGAGACCCAGTACTTC. Its protein is CASSLTTSGEWETQYF.

The V gene is TRBV2, the J gene TRBJ2-7, with 8 bases lining up with TRBD1. V shed 7 bases, J shed 3 bases, and the junction held 5 bases outside the gene matches. Germline-derived CDR1 and CDR2 are SNHLY and FYNNEI. This CDR3 has 13 amino acids. CDR3 protein: CASTFDRGYEQYF. The CDR3 DNA reads TGTGCCAGCACCTTTGACAGGGGCTACGAGCAGTACTTC.

This clone was counted once. This chain joins TRBV30 and TRBJ1-2, with TRBD1 as a possible D gene (6 bases). Germline lookup yields CDR1 GTSNPN and CDR2 SVGIG (reference sequence). Trimming shortened V by 2 bases and J by 4 bases, and 8 bases separated the two germline ends. The CDR3 has 12 amino acids. CDR3: CAWSRGGYGYTF. In DNA, the CDR3 is TGTGCCTGGAGTAGAGGGGGCTATGGCTACACCTTC.

This chain uses TRBV18 with TRBJ1-1, with 8 bases lining up with TRBD1. This CDR3 region has 15 residues. Germline CDR1 and CDR2: KGHSH and LQKENI. After removal of 3 bases from V and 8 bases from J, the junction contained 11 bases not matched to a gene. The CDR3 protein is CASSPDVNRGVEAFF. The DNA of the CDR3 is TGTGCCAGCTCACCCGATGTTAACAGGGGGGTAGAAGCTTTCTTT.

This chain uses TRBV7-3 with TRBJ1-1, with a tentative D call TRBD1 (5 bases). CDR1 is SGHTA, CDR2 FQGTGA, per germline. The ends were cut back, 0 bases at V and 2 bases at J, with 16 bases in the middle. This CDR3 has 17 amino acids. Written as DNA, the CDR3 is TGTGCCAGCAGCTTAACAAGGCTTGGGGGGATAAACACTGAAGCTTTCTTT. Protein: CASSLTRLGGINTEAFF.

The chain has TRBV7-2 and TRBJ1-2; 8 nucleotides agree with TRBD1. This CDR3 region has 17 residues. Germline V CDR1 and CDR2: SGHTA, FQGNSA. J gave up 0 bases and V 4 bases, and 10 bases lay outside the gene matches. The CDR3 DNA follows: TGTGCCAGCAGCTACACTTCTAGGACAGGGACTAACTATGGCTACACCTTC. It codes for CASSYTSRTGTNYGYTF.

This chain links TRBV18 with TRBJ2-3, with 7 bases lining up with TRBD2. The CDR3 contains 12 residues. V was pared by 5 bases and J by 4 bases, with 0 bases of the junction left unmatched. CDR1 is KGHSH, CDR2 LQKENI, per germline. The CDR3 here is CASSAGADTQYF. In DNA form, the CDR3 reads TGTGCCAGCTCAGCGGGAGCAGATACGCAGTATTTT.

This clone has a handful of counts. The J gene is TRBJ1-1, the V gene TRBV4-1; 7 bases line up with TRBD1. V lost 4 bases and J lost 6; bases outside the gene matches: 14. CDR1 and CDR2 (germline): MGHRA, YSYEKL. The CDR3 spans 16 residues. In nucleotides, the CDR3 is TGCGCCAGCAGCCCCGTTGGACAGGCCTTCCTGGCTGAAGCTTTCTTT. Its translation: CASSPVGQAFLAEAFF.